Reported below is one T cell receptor (beta chain). The donors (healthy individuals) were bone marrow donors. This sample is part of a study of cytomegalovirus exposure and HLA in healthy donors. This CDR3 has 14 residues. V dropped 4 bases and J dropped 1; count of bases not matched to a gene: 4. Germline values: CDR1 SGHNT, CDR2 YYREEE (reference sequence). Amplification used 60 Vbeta primers and 13 Jbeta primers. The repertoire was sequenced with immunoSEQ multiplex PCR; TCRdb's copy has only in-frame clones and lacks some. The sample contains fewer than 250,000 clones, over 60% of which appear only once.

Sample: PBMCs. V and J are TRBV5-4 and TRBJ2-7; TRBD1 agrees at 8 bases. This TCR was recovered from a man aged 25 to 45 in good health and CMV-seropositive. In DNA, the CDR3 is TGTGCCAGCAGCGGGCAGGGGGCGTCCTACGAGCAGTACTTC. This encodes CASSGQGASYEQYF.